This record covers a single TCR beta chain. Its specificity is not known. This record belongs to a study of cytomegalovirus exposure and HLA in healthy donors. Whole-study results and caveats: Accounts indicate the classifier identified cytomegalovirus status with strong specificity and sensitivity. Subsequent analysis showed first-cohort TCR clusters tending to co-occur in 95 to 150 validation repertoires.

Germline assignment: CDR1 SGDLS and CDR2 YYNGEE. Trimming cost V 4 bases and J 4 bases, with 14 bases left between them. The CDR3 loop spans 15 amino acids. This table comes from immunoSEQ multiplex PCR, and its TCRdb copy is limited to in-frame clones, with some not included. Of some 74,000 clones listed, 93% are singletons. This sequence was found in a woman aged 25 to 45 in good health and CMV-seronegative. Sequenced material: PBMCs. The chain combines TRBV9 with TRBJ1-4; no clear D gene. DNA for the CDR3: TGTGCCAGCAGCTATGGTGGTGCAGATAATGAAAAACTGTTTTTT. It specifies CASSYGGADNEKLFF.